This TCR beta chain was sequenced for a study of blood T cell repertoires in COVID-19. Study details: Spain, Italy and the United States supplied samples that represented acute and convalescent COVID-19. Sources were T cells, B-cell-depleted T cells, or PBMCs; the material itself was cDNA or gDNA.

Authors' data handling: Estimation of nucleated cell counts relied on the amplification of reference gene primers. Repertoires were generated with immunoSEQ multiplex PCR, while TCRdb's copy carries only in-frame clones and drops some. The V and J calls and clone size come from that table; D and trimming were worked out from the DNA. The sample yields over 200,000 clones, approximately 88% seen once. CDR3 size: 15 residues. Trimming at V came to 4 bases and at J to 3 bases, leaving 5 bases not matched to a gene. Germline CDR1 reads SGHDT; CDR2 reads YYEEEE. The V gene is TRBV5-6, the J gene TRBJ1-1, with 11 bases matching TRBD1. The receptor comes from a woman in her thirties with acute or convalescent COVID-19. The material sequenced was peripheral blood. The CDR3 here is CASSGDRGWDTEAFF. In DNA form, the CDR3 reads TGTGCCAGCAGCGGGGACAGGGGGTGGGACACTGAAGCTTTCTTT.